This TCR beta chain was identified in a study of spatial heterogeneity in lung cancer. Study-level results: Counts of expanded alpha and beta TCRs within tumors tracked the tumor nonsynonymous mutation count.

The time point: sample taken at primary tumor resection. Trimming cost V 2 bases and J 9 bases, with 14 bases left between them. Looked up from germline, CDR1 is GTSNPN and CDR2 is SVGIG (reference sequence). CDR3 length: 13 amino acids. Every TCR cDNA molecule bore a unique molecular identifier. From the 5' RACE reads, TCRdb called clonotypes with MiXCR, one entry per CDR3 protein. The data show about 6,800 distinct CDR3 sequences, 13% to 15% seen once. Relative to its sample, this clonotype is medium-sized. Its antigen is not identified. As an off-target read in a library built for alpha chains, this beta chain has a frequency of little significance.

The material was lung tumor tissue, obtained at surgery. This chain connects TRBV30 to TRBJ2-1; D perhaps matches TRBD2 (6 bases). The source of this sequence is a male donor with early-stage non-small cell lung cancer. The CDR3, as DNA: TGTGCCTGGAGTTTCTCTAGCGCTGGTGAGCAGTTCTTC. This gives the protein CAWSFSSAGEQFF.